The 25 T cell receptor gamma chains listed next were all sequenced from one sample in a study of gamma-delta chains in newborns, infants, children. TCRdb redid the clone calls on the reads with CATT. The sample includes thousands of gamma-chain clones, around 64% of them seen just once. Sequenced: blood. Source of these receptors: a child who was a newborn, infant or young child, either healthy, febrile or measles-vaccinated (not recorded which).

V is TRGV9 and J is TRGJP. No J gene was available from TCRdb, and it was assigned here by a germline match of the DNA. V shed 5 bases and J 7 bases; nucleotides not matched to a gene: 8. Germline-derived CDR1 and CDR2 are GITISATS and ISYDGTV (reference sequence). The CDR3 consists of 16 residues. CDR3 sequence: CALWGHDELGKKIKVF. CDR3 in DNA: TGTGCCTTGTGGGGGCATGATGAGTTGGGCAAAAAAATCAAGGTATTT.

Written as DNA, the CDR3 is TGTGCCACCTGGGACGGGCCGGAGTATTATAAGAAACTCTTT. Protein sequence: CATWDGPEYYKKLF. This chain connects TRGV2 to TRGJ1 or TRGJ2. TCRdb supplies no J gene; here it was assigned by aligning the nucleotide sequence to germline. With 0 bases clipped from V and 4 bases from J, the junction kept 6 bases outside the gene matches. CDR1 and CDR2 from the germline V gene are EGSNGY and YDSYNSKV. This CDR3 has 14 residues.

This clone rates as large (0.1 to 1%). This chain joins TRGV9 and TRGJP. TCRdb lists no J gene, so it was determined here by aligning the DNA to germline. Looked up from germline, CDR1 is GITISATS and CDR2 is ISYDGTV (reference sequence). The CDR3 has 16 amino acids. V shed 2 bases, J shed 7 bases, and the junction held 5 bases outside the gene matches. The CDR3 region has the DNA TGTGCCTTGTGGGAGGGAGGGGAGTTGGGCAAAAAAATCAAGGTATTT. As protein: CALWEGGELGKKIKVF.

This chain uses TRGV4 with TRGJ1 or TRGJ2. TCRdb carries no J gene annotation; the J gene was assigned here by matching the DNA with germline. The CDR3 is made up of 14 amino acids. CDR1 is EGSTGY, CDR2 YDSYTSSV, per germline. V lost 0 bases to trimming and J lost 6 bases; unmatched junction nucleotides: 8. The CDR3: CATWDGVIRYKKLF. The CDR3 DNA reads TGTGCCACCTGGGATGGGGTGATTCGTTATAAGAAACTCTTT.

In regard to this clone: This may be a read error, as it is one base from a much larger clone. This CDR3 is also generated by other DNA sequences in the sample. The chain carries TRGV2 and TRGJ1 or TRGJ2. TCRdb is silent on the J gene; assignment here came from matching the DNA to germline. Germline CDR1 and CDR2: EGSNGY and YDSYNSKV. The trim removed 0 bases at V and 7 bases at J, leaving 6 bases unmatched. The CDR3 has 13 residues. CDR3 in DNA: TGTGCCACCTGGGACGGGCCCGAGTATAAGAAACTCTTT. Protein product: CATWDGPEYKKLF.

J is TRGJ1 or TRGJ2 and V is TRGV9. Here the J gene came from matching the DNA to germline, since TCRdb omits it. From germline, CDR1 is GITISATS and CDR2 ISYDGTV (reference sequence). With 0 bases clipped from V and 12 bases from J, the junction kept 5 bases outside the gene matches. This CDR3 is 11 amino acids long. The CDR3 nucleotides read TGTGCCTTGTGGGAGGTGCATGTGAAACTCTTT. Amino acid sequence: CALWEVHVKLF.

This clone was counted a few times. CDR3 nucleotides: TGTGCCACCTGGGACGTTGGTGATTGGATCAAGACGTTT. Translated, it gives CATWDVGDWIKTF. The chain employs TRGV2 and TRGJP2. No J gene is reported in TCRdb; it was inferred here by comparing the DNA with germline. The germline CDR1 and CDR2 sequences are EGSNGY and YDSYNSKV. The CDR3 runs to 13 residues. J gave up 6 bases and V 2 bases, and 3 bases lay outside the gene matches.

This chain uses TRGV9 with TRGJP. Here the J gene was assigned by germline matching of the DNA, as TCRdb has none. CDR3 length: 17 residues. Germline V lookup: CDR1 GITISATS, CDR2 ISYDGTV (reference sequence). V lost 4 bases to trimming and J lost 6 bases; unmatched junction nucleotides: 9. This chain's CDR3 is CALWDTARELGKKIKVF. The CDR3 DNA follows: TGTGCCTTGTGGGATACAGCGAGAGAGTTGGGCAAAAAAATCAAGGTATTT.

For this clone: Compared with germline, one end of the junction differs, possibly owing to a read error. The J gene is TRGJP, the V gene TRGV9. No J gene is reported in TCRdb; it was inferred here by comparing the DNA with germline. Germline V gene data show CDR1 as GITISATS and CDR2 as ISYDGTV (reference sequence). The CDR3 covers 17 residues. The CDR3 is CALWEVHKELGKKIKVF. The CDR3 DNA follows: TGTGCCTTGTGGGAGGTGCATAAAGAGTTGGGCAAGAAAATCAAGGTATTT.

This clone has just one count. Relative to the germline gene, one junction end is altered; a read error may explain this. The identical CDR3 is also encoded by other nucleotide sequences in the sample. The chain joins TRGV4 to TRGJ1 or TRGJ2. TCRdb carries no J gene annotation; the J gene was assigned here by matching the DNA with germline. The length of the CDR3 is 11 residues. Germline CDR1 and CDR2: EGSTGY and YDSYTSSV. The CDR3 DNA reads TGCGCCACCTGGGATGCGAATAAGAAACTCTTT. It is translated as CATWDANKKLF.

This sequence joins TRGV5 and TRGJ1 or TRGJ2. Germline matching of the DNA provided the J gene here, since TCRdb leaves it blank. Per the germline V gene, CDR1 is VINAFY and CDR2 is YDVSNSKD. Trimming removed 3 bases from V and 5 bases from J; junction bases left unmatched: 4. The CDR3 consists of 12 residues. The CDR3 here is CATWDPHYKKLF. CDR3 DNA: TGTGCCACCTGGGACCCCCATTATAAGAAACTCTTT.

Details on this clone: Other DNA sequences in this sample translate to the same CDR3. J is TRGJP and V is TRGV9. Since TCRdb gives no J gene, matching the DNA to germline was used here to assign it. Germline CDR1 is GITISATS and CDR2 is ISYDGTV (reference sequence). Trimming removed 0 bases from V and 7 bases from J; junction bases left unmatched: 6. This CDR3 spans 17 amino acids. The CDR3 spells CALWEVNSELGKKIKVF. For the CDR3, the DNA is TGTGCCTTGTGGGAGGTGAATTCCGAGTTGGGCAAAAAAATCAAGGTATTT.

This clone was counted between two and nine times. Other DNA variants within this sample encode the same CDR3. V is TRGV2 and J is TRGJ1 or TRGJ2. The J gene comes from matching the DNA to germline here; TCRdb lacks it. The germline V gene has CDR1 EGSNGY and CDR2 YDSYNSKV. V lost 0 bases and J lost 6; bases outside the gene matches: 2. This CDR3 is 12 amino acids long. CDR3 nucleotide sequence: TGTGCCACCTGGGACGGGCCTTATAAGAAACTCTTT. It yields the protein CATWDGPYKKLF.

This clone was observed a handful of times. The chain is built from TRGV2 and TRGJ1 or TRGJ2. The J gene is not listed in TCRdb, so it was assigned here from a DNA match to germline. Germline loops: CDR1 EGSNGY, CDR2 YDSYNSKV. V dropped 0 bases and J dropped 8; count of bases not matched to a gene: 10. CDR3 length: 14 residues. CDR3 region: CATWDGRGTNKKLF. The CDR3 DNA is TGTGCCACCTGGGACGGGCGGGGTACTAATAAGAAACTCTTT.

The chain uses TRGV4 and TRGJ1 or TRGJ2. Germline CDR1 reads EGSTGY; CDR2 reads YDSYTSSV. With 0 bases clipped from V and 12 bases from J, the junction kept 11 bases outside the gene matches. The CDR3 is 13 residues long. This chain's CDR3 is CATWDGPLHGKLF. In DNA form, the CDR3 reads TGTGCCACCTGGGATGGGCCCTTGCACGGGAAACTCTTT.

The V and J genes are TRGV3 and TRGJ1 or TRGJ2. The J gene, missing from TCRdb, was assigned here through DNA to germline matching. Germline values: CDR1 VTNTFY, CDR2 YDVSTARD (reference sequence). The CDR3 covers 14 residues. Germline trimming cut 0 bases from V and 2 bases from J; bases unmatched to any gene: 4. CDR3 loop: CATWDRLYYYKKLF. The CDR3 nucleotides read TGTGCCACCTGGGACAGGCTTTATTATTATAAGAAACTCTTT.

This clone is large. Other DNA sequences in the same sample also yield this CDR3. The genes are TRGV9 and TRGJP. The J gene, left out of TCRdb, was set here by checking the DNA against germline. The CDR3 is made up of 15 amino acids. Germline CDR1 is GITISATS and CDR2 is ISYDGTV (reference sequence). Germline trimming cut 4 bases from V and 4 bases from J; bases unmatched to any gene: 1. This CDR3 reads CALWEQELGKKIKVF. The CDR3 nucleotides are TGTGCCTTGTGGGAACAAGAGTTGGGCAAAAAAATCAAGGTATTT.

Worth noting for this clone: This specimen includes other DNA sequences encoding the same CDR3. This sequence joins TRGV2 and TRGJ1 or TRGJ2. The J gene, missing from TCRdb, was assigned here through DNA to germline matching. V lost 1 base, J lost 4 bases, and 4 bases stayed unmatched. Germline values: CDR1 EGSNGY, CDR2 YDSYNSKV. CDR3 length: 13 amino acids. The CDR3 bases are TGTGCCACCTGGGACGGCCGGTATTATAAGAAACTCTTT. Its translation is CATWDGRYYKKLF.

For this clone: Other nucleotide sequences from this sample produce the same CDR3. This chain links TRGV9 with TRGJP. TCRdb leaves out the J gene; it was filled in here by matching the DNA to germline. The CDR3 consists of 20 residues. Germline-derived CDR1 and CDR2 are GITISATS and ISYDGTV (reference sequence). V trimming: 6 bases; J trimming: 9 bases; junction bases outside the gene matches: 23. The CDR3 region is CALWKRTKPAVVLGKKIKVF. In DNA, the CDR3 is TGTGCCTTGTGGAAACGAACCAAACCCGCGGTCGTGTTGGGCAAAAAAATCAAGGTATTT.

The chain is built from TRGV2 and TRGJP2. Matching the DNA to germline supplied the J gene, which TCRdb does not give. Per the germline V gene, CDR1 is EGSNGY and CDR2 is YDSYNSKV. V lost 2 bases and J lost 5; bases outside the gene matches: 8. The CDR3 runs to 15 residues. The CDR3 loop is CATWDVYGSDWIKTF. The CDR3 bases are TGTGCCACCTGGGACGTTTATGGGAGTGATTGGATCAAGACGTTT.

In DNA, the CDR3 is TGTGCCACCTGGGAGGGGGGGTATAAGAAACTCTTT. This translates into CATWEGGYKKLF. The V and J genes are TRGV4 and TRGJ1 or TRGJ2. The J gene comes from matching the DNA to germline here; TCRdb lacks it. CDR3 length: 12 amino acids. Trimming cost V 4 bases and J 7 bases; bases outside gene matches: 7. From germline, CDR1 is EGSTGY and CDR2 YDSYTSSV.

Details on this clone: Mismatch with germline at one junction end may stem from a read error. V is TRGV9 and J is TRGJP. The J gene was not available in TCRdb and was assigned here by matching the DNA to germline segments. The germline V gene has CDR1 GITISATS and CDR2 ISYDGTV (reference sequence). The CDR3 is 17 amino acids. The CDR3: CALWEGNGEFGKKIKVF. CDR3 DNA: TGTGCCTTGTGGGAGGGGAATGGGGAGTTTGGCAAAAAAATCAAGGTATTT.

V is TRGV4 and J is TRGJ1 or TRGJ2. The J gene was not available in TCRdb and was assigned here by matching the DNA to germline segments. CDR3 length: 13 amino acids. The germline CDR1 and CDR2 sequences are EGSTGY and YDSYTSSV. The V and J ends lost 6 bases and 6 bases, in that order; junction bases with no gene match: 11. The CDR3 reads CATWCGGFYKKLF. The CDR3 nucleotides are TGTGCCACCTGGTGTGGGGGATTTTATAAGAAACTCTTT.

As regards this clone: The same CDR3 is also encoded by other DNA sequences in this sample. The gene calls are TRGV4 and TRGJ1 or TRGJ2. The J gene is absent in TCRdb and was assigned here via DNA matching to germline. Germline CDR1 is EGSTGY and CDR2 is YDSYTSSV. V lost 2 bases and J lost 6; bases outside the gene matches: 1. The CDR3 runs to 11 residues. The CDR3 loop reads CATWDAYKKLF. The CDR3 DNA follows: TGTGCCACCTGGGATGCTTATAAGAAACTCTTT.

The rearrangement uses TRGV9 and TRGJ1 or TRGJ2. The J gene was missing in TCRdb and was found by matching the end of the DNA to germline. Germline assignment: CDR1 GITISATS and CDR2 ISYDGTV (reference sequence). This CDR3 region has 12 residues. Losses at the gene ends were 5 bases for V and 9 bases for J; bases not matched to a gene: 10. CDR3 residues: CALWAGGCKKLF. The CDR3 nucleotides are TGTGCCTTGTGGGCCGGCGGTTGTAAGAAACTCTTT.